The next 26 T cell receptor beta chains were all read from a single sample in a study of beta chain features in type 1 diabetes. Expressed TCRB transcripts got sequenced, as all isolated RNA was reverse transcribed. Produced via immunoSEQ multiplex PCR; TCRdb's table is partial and in-frame only. The data contain tens of thousands of clones, 30% to 40% of them singletons. The specimen sequenced was stem cell memory CD4+ T cells from blood. The receptors were sampled from a woman under 30 in good health.

V usage is TRBV9 and J usage is TRBJ1-1; TRBD1 might be the D (5 bases). Trimming removed 6 bases at V and 1 base at J, with 13 bases between. This CDR3 spans 14 amino acids. Germline CDR1 is SGDLS and CDR2 is YYNGEE. In DNA form, the CDR3 reads TGTGCCAGCACCAGGGAGGGATCGAACACTGAAGCTTTCTTT. Protein: CASTREGSNTEAFF.

This clone came up a few times. The J gene is TRBJ1-1, the V gene TRBV6-1; possible D gene TRBD1, 6 bases. Looked up from germline, CDR1 is MNHNS and CDR2 is SASEGT. The CDR3 runs 15 residues. The V and J ends lost 6 bases and 1 base respectively, with 15 bases between them. DNA for the CDR3: TGTGCCAGCAGCCAACTGGGGGCTGGGAACACTGAAGCTTTCTTT. Translating gives CASSQLGAGNTEAFF.

This chain links TRBV11-1 with TRBJ2-1, with no clear D. The CDR3 contains 14 residues. V shed 10 bases and J shed 6 bases, with 19 bases lying between them. CDR1 is SGHAT and CDR2 is FQDESV in the germline V gene (reference sequence). CDR3 protein: CATAMPPHGNEQFF. DNA of the CDR3: TGTGCCACTGCGATGCCCCCCCACGGCAATGAGCAGTTCTTC.

This chain joins TRBV12-5 and TRBJ2-5; 7 nucleotides line up with TRBD1. J lost 3 bases, V lost 5 bases, and 6 bases had no gene match. In germline, CDR1 is LGHNT, CDR2 FRNRAP. The CDR3 runs to 14 residues. The CDR3: CASGPGQLKETQYF. The CDR3 DNA follows: TGTGCTAGTGGTCCGGGACAGCTAAAAGAGACCCAGTACTTC.

This clone turned up a few times. The chain links TRBV10-3 to TRBJ1-3, with 7 bases matching TRBD1. Germline CDR1 ENHRY, CDR2 SYGVKD. This CDR3 contains 16 residues. J was trimmed by 0 bases and V by 6 bases; bases with no gene match: 8. The CDR3 DNA reads TGTGCCATCAGGGGAGGACAGGAGATCTCTGGAAACACCATATATTTT. Its protein product is CAIRGGQEISGNTIYF.

This clone was seen only once. The genes are TRBV27 and TRBJ2-7, with D possibly TRBD1 on 5 matching bases. The V end lost 7 bases, the J end lost 0 bases, and 10 bases lay between the germline ends. The germline gives CDR1 MNHEY, CDR2 SMNVEV (reference sequence). The CDR3 length is 13 residues. The CDR3: CASKDSRSYEQYF. CDR3 bases: TGTGCCAGCAAAGACAGCCGCTCCTACGAGCAGTACTTC.

The CDR3 region has the DNA TGTGCCAGCAGCCAAGCCCGGGACAGTCAAGAGACCCAGTACTTC. Encoded protein: CASSQARDSQETQYF. The rearrangement uses TRBV4-2 and TRBJ2-5; the match to TRBD1 covers 7 bases. J lost 2 bases, V lost 1 base, and 4 bases had no gene match. The CDR3 is made up of 15 amino acids. CDR1 and CDR2 from the germline V gene are LGHNA and YNFKEQ.

This chain joins TRBV15 and TRBJ1-5; a weak D match, TRBD1 (6 bases). Germline V gene lookup returns CDR1 LNHNV and CDR2 YYDKDF (reference sequence). V shed 0 bases and J shed 0 bases, with 9 bases lying between them. This CDR3 is built from 16 residues. CDR3 DNA: TGTGCCACCAGCAGAGAGGGACAAAATAGCAATCAGCCCCAGCATTTT. Translated, it gives CATSREGQNSNQPQHF.

This clone showed up just a few times. V gene TRBV5-1 combines with J gene TRBJ2-7; D not resolved. CDR3 length: 15 amino acids. V dropped 3 bases and J dropped 10 bases, with 23 bases sitting between them. In germline, CDR1 is SGHRS, CDR2 YFSETQ. The CDR3 DNA reads TGCGCCAGCAGCTCAGCAGGTACTGGCCCTTTTCACCAGTACTTC. It translates to CASSSAGTGPFHQYF. Combining the CDR3 with reference TRBV5-1 and TRBJ2-7 gives the whole variable domain KAGVTQTPRYLIKTRGQQVTLSCSPISGHRSVSWYQQTPGQGLQFLFEYFSETQRNKGNFPGRFSGRQFSNSRSEMNVSTLELGDSALYLCASSSAGTGPFHQYFGPGTRLTVT.

This chain uses TRBV2 with TRBJ2-1; 12 bases match TRBD2. With 8 bases clipped from V and 14 bases from J, the junction kept 13 bases outside the gene matches. Germline V gene data show CDR1 as SNHLY and CDR2 as FYNNEI. CDR3 length: 14 residues. CDR3 DNA: TGTGCCAGCCATCGACTAGCGGGAGCTTCAGGAGAGTTCTTC. It yields the protein CASHRLAGASGEFF.

The chain joins TRBV5-1 to TRBJ1-1; 8 bases fit TRBD1. Germline V gives CDR1 SGHRS, CDR2 YFSETQ. CDR3 length: 13 residues. V lost 4 bases, J lost 5 bases, and 4 bases stayed unmatched. CDR3 protein: CASSPGTGTEAFF. CDR3 sequence (DNA): TGCGCCAGCAGCCCCGGGACAGGAACTGAAGCTTTCTTT.

CDR3 region: CASSLVVGGQGGSYEQYF. As DNA, the CDR3 is TGTGCCAGCAGCTTAGTAGTAGGAGGACAGGGGGGCTCCTACGAGCAGTACTTC. The chain combines TRBV7-2 with TRBJ2-7; 10 positions agree with TRBD1. CDR1 SGHTA and CDR2 FQGNSA come from the germline V gene. V shed 1 base, J shed 0 bases, and the junction held 9 bases outside the gene matches. The CDR3 totals 18 residues.

This clone showed up just once. The V call is TRBV5-6, the J call TRBJ1-6; D gene ambiguous. CDR1 is SGHDT and CDR2 is YYEEEE in the germline V gene. The V end was cut by 1 base, the J end by 9 bases, with 5 bases between. This CDR3 spans 12 amino acids. The CDR3 loop reads CASSLMASPLHF. The CDR3 bases are TGTGCCAGCAGCTTGATGGCTTCACCCCTCCACTTT.

The chain joins TRBV5-1 to TRBJ2-1, with TRBD1 matching over 7 bases. This CDR3 region has 16 residues. V trimming: 7 bases; J trimming: 4 bases; junction bases outside the gene matches: 14. Germline V gene sequence: CDR1 SGHRS, CDR2 YFSETQ. This CDR3 is CASLSYRDRGYNEQFF. The CDR3 nucleotides read TGCGCCAGCTTGAGCTACCGGGACAGAGGTTACAATGAGCAGTTCTTC. Full variable domain (outside the CDR3, taken from reference TRBV5-1 and TRBJ2-1): KAGVTQTPRYLIKTRGQQVTLSCSPISGHRSVSWYQQTPGQGLQFLFEYFSETQRNKGNFPGRFSGRQFSNSRSEMNVSTLELGDSALYLCASLSYRDRGYNEQFFGPGTRLTVL.

This clone was picked up a small number of times. The V gene is TRBV5-1, the J gene TRBJ1-1, with D uncertain. This CDR3 is 15 amino acids long. CDR1 is SGHRS and CDR2 is YFSETQ in the germline V gene. The V gene lost 0 bases and the J gene lost 6 bases, with 15 bases spanning the gap. CDR3 sequence (DNA): TGCGCCAGCAGCTTGGTAGCTCGACGGTCCTCTGAAGCTTTCTTT. Amino acids: CASSLVARRSSEAFF.

The J gene is TRBJ2-5, the V gene TRBV5-1; 7 nucleotides align to TRBD1. The CDR3 is made up of 16 amino acids. With 1 base clipped from V and 5 bases from J, the junction kept 11 bases outside the gene matches. The germline V gene encodes CDR1 SGHRS and CDR2 YFSETQ. The chain's CDR3 is CASSLTGVAWEETQYF. CDR3 nucleotides: TGCGCCAGCAGCTTGACAGGGGTAGCCTGGGAGGAGACCCAGTACTTC.

This clone was counted only a few times. The chain links TRBV2 to TRBJ1-5, with 7 bases lining up with TRBD1. V shed 7 bases and J 5 bases; nucleotides not matched to a gene: 5. CDR3 length equals 13 residues. Germline CDR1 and CDR2: SNHLY and FYNNEI. The CDR3 spells CASTGQGDQPQHF. The CDR3 region has the DNA TGTGCCAGCACTGGGCAGGGGGATCAGCCCCAGCATTTT. The variable domain in full, with the rest retrieved from reference TRBV2 and TRBJ1-5, is EPEVTQTPSHQVTQMGQEVILRCVPISNHLYFYWYRQILGQKVEFLVSFYNNEISEKSEIFDDQFSVERPDGSNFTLKIRSTKLEDSAMYFCASTGQGDQPQHFGDGTRLSIL.

This clone occurred a few times. This chain links TRBV4-2 with TRBJ1-2; a possible D gene is TRBD1 (6 bases). The CDR3 contains 16 residues. Germline CDR1 reads LGHNA; CDR2 reads YNFKEQ. The germline V and J ends were trimmed by 0 bases and 2 bases, with 13 bases remaining between them. Written as DNA, the CDR3 is TGTGCCAGCAGCCAAGATATCCGACAGGACAACTATGGCTACACCTTC. It specifies CASSQDIRQDNYGYTF.

The rearrangement joins TRBV2 to TRBJ1-5; D is undetermined. Germline V gene data show CDR1 as SNHLY and CDR2 as FYNNEI. V was cut by 3 bases and J by 2 bases, with 8 bases left in between. The CDR3 consists of 14 residues. CDR3: CASSDLIGNQPQHF. CDR3 sequence (DNA): TGTGCCAGCAGTGATCTAATAGGCAATCAGCCCCAGCATTTT.

This clone was seen a handful of times. This chain connects TRBV9 to TRBJ2-7, with D possibly TRBD2 on 6 matching bases. CDR1 is SGDLS and CDR2 is YYNGEE in the germline V gene. This CDR3 has 14 residues. Trimming removed 4 bases from V and 5 bases from J, with 16 bases in between. The CDR3 loop reads CASSRVGEAHEQYF. In DNA, the CDR3 is TGTGCCAGCAGCCGCGTAGGGGAGGCCCACGAGCAGTACTTC.

This clone was observed a handful of times. This chain links TRBV7-9 with TRBJ1-5; D gene ambiguous. Germline loops: CDR1 SEHNR, CDR2 FQNEAQ (reference sequence). This CDR3 contains 12 residues. The V and J ends lost 3 bases and 9 bases respectively, with 9 bases between them. The CDR3 protein is CASSFEVWPQHF. CDR3 DNA sequence: TGTGCCAGCAGCTTTGAGGTGTGGCCCCAGCATTTT.

The chain has TRBV5-4 and TRBJ2-1; D gene unclear. The CDR3 is 15 amino acids. Germline-derived CDR1 and CDR2 are SGHNT and YYREEE (reference sequence). V gave up 2 bases and J gave up 0 bases, with 9 bases separating them. The CDR3 DNA reads as TGTGCCAGCAGCTTTGGAGTTGCCTCCTACAATGAGCAGTTCTTC. Protein product: CASSFGVASYNEQFF.

This sequence joins TRBV2 and TRBJ1-6; D uncertain. CDR3 length: 14 residues. Trimming shortened V by 5 bases and J by 6 bases, and 11 bases separated the two germline ends. Germline values: CDR1 SNHLY, CDR2 FYNNEI. The DNA for the CDR3 is TGTGCCAGCAGTCCGGGAGACGTTAATTCACCCCTCCACTTT. It codes for CASSPGDVNSPLHF.

This clone was counted a few times. The DNA of the CDR3 is TGTGCCAGCAGCTCTAGCGGGGGGGCCGATACGCAGTATTTT. It yields the protein CASSSSGGADTQYF. J is TRBJ2-3 and V is TRBV13, with 12 bases lining up with TRBD2. This CDR3 has 14 amino acids. After removal of 4 bases from V and 6 bases from J, the junction contained 2 bases not matched to a gene. Germline V gives CDR1 PRHDT, CDR2 FYEKMQ (reference sequence).

This chain connects TRBV19 to TRBJ2-1; 7 positions match TRBD1. Trimming at V came to 4 bases and at J to 5 bases, leaving 8 bases not matched to a gene. CDR1 LNHDA and CDR2 SQIVND come from the germline V gene (reference sequence). The length of the CDR3 is 15 residues. CDR3 sequence: CASSTHGTDHNEQFF. CDR3 nucleotides: TGTGCCAGTAGTACCCACGGGACAGATCACAATGAGCAGTTCTTC.

This chain joins TRBV7-2 and TRBJ1-5; no clear D. Germline CDR1 reads SGHTA; CDR2 reads FQGNSA. Trimming removed 5 bases from V and 0 bases from J, with 5 bases in between. The CDR3 has 13 residues. The CDR3 loop is CASSPRSNQPQHF. As DNA, the CDR3 is TGTGCCAGCAGCCCCCGTAGCAATCAGCCCCAGCATTTT.